This is a list of T cell receptor beta chains from one sample in a study of synovial regulatory T cells in juvenile arthritis. Only in-frame clones appear in the TCRdb table, and some are missing; sequencing was by immunoSEQ multiplex PCR. This table lists about 10,000 clones. The sample comprised Treg cells from blood. These receptors were taken from a donor aged 2-35 years with juvenile idiopathic arthritis. CDR3s include the opening cysteine and the closing phenylalanine or tryptophan.

TRBV4-2,TRBJ2-1,CASSQSLLASNEQFF
TRBV7-9,TRBJ1-6,CASSLWGYNSPLHF
TRBV6-6,TRBJ2-7,CASSPWTSGGAYEQYF
TRBV4-2,TRBJ2-7,CASSQDRISLEQYF
TRBV5-1,TRBJ1-6,CASSARDKGPLHF
TRBV5-6,TRBJ2-7,CASSYGTFPSMRYF
TRBV5-1,TRBJ1-4,CASSLGILATNEKLFF
TRBV4-1,TRBJ1-1,CASSQGGQEWNTEAFF
TRBV4-3,TRBJ2-6,CASSQDLRSGANVLTF
TRBV6-4,TRBJ1-1,CASSESGGTRAFF
TRBV4-1,TRBJ1-4,CASSQGPLGEKLFF
TRBV5-5,TRBJ1-4,CASSPGDRAEKLFF
TRBV9,TRBJ1-3,CASSVPGQLTF
TRBV6-6,TRBJ1-4,CASTPQGATNEKLFF
TRBV5-1,TRBJ1-6,CASSFGTGTSPLHF
TRBV7-9,TRBJ1-1,CASRGQGGAFF
TRBV5-6,TRBJ1-2,CASSLPWAPVGYTF
TRBV4-1,TRBJ2-1,CASSYRDRVASYNEQFF
TRBV14,TRBJ2-1,CASSQVGVDNEQFF
TRBV19,TRBJ2-3,CASSIPHRTDTQYF
TRBV6-1,TRBJ1-2,CASSEGTGGIYGYTF
TRBV4-2,TRBJ2-7,CASSQVNRVGGGYEQYF
TRBV12-1,TRBJ2-1,CASSDSTSGGGYNEQFF
TRBV6-1,TRBJ2-7,CASSDRGEQYF
TRBV5-4,TRBJ1-1,CASSRDSFMNTEAFF
TRBV5-4,TRBJ2-3,CASTSQTFTDTQYF
TRBV5-4,TRBJ2-1,CASRPGQEIYNEQFF
TRBV7-9,TRBJ1-2,CASSLQNYYGYTF
TRBV6-6,TRBJ1-4,CASGTGGEKLFF
TRBV4-3,TRBJ1-4,CASSPQTGPNEKLFF
TRBV5-1,TRBJ2-1,CASSLNNEQFF
TRBV5-1,TRBJ2-2,CASSGGELFF
TRBV27,TRBJ2-7,CASSPTVSGEQYF
TRBV10-3,TRBJ2-3,CAISEQRGGADTQYF
TRBV6-6,TRBJ1-3,CASSYSGTGVGNTIYF
TRBV10-3,TRBJ1-3,CAIKPGRGLEFGGNTIYF
TRBV19,TRBJ2-4,CASTLSGTGANIQYF
TRBV5-6,TRBJ1-2,CASSLADRGYTF
TRBV6-5,TRBJ2-7,CASSTNPDRPYEQYF
TRBV5-1,TRBJ1-3,CASSLALDSRDTIYF